This T cell receptor beta chain was sequenced during a study of identical twins (dated by TCRdb to the mid-2010s). About the investigation overall: TCR alpha and beta repertoires from monozygotic twins, unrelated adults of various ages and cord blood were deep-sequenced to test whether fetal clonotypes persist. To rule out contamination, replicate twin experiments were performed at different times with different library preparation protocols.

Only healthy Caucasian donors were included. The twin cohort consisted of three pairs of female monozygotic twins, all aged roughly 18 to 30 years. Peripheral blood mononuclear cells were used as the source from which RNA for TCR libraries was isolated. In the germline V gene, CDR1 corresponds to SGHTA and CDR2 to FQGNSA. The CDR3 sequence holds 15 residues, the cysteine and phenylalanine included. Only CDR3 DNA remains: 45 bases, in frame from the first base. Germline trimming: 5 bases from V, 5 bases from J; junction bases outside gene matches: 10. Note on this clonotype: The antigen this receptor binds is unknown. No much larger clone is present one base from it, and per-base qualities are unavailable.

General study outcomes and caveats: Excess twin sharing in beta out-of-frame sequences was weaker because fewer shared sequences lowered the signal-to-noise ratio. In monozygotic twins, out-of-frame TCR alpha sharing was systematically underestimated by recombination models, although the models agreed with sharing between unrelated individuals. Compared with coincidental sharing between unrelated individuals, out-of-frame TCR alpha sequences shared between twins showed an excess of sequences with low generation probability. Because the same donors could not be followed over many years, conclusions were based on cross-sectional statistical analysis. Fewer insertions were carried by abundant cord blood beta clonotypes; a weaker similar trend was observed in young adult naive repertoires, while no such trend was observed in memory repertoires. Zero-insertion analyses could be partly confounded by invariant T cells such as MAIT and iNKT, although diverse VJ usage argued against such confounding for most clonotypes.

Library method: 5' RACE. TCRdb names Illumina HiSeq 2000 as the instrument used. Template switching introduced a universal primer binding site; the final cDNA contained a unique molecular identifier, enabling accurate counting of TCR cDNA molecules. Specific primers in the conserved constant-segment region were used to synthesize first-strand cDNA for TCR alpha and beta chains. Each cDNA library was double barcoded, with a SMART-Mk sample barcode plus Illumina barcodes, to control for contamination. TruSeq adapter sequences, together with Illumina sample barcodes, were added in two successive PCR steps. TCR alpha and beta cDNA libraries were sequenced on the Illumina HiSeq platform with custom primers. From the authors' description of their analysis: Raw reads were processed with MiGEC to extract unique molecular identifiers, and MiXCR was used to determine CDR3 positions. Recombination models were inferred per individual with the repgenHMM and IGoR tools using an EM algorithm. Shared clonotype analysis was performed with the tcR package in R, normalizing sharing by the product of cloneset sizes. To study raw recombination without the effects of thymic and clonal selection, out-of-frame nonproductive sequences were analyzed. Using fastp at Q25 and MiXCR, TCRdb reprocessed the public reads and kept productive beta chains. All rows with the same CDR3 protein become a single entry with the most common DNA and genes. These V and J calls originate from TCRdb's pipeline instead of the authors' own analysis. In this sample the table shows about 810,000 distinct CDR3 sequences, approximately 13% of which occur a single time. Around 1.6% of the sample goes to the ten largest clones.

The sample also formed part of further work on yellow fever vaccine responses in identical twins. That second report states: The authors reported that the T cell response to vaccination in identical twins appeared partly convergent and partly personalized. In identical twins, the study followed T cell clones that responded to the vaccine with precision.

The rearrangement combines TRBV7-2 with TRBJ2-5, with 8 central nucleotides matching TRBD2. The TCR originated in a woman aged 18-29 years in good health. The sample taken for sequencing was PBMCs. The DNA sequence follows: TGTGCCAGCAGCCCGGGACTAGATCCCCTGGAGACCCAGTACTTC. Its translation reads: CASSPGLDPLETQYF. The entire variable domain, with the stretches around the CDR3 drawn from the reference TRBV7-2 and TRBJ2-5 proteins, is GAGVSQSPSNKVTEKGKDVELRCDPISGHTALYWYRQSLGQGLEFLIYFQGNSAPDKSGLPSDRFSAERTGGSVSTLTIQRTQQEDSAVYLCASSPGLDPLETQYFGPGTRLLVL.